This T cell receptor beta chain is from a study of breast tumors, draining lymph nodes, adjacent tissues. The study's findings and limits: Compared with lymph nodes, tumors were less diverse; compared with nontumor tissue, more.

The CDR3 is 15 residues long. Trimming took off 7 bases at V and 5 bases at J, with 20 bases between the two ends. To note about this clonotype: Its antigen is unidentified.

TCRdb analysed the multiplex PCR reads with MiXCR anew, one entry per CDR3 protein. This sample carries about 20,000 distinct CDR3 sequences, approximately 31% of them seen once, and the ten largest clones take roughly 11%. Sequences were obtained from breast tumor tissue. This receptor was obtained from a female donor with breast cancer. Some clones in this sample may be carry-over from other donors' samples. The gene calls are TRBV12-3 or TRBV12-4 and TRBJ1-1; D remains ambiguous. The CDR3 is CASIRPLGSTTEAFF. CDR3 in DNA: TGTGCCAGCATTCGACCCCTCGGGAGCACAACTGAAGCTTTCTTT.